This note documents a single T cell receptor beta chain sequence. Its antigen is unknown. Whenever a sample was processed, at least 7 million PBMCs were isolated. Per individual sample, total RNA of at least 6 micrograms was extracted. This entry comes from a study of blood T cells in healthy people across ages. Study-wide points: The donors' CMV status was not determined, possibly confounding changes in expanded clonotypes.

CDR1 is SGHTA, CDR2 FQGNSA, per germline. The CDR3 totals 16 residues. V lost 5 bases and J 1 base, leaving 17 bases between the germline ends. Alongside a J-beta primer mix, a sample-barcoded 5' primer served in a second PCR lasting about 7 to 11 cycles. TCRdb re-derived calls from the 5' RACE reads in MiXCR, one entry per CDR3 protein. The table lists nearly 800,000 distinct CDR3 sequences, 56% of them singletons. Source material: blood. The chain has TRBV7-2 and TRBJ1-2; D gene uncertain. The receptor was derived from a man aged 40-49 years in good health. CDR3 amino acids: CASSPRGGRINYGYTF. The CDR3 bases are TGTGCCAGCAGCCCCCGAGGAGGCCGAATTAACTATGGCTACACCTTC.